This T cell receptor beta chain was found in a study of human T cells and chemical hapten exposure. The overall study: Patients got weekly scalp diphenylcyclopropenone doses over the roughly 22-week study. Readings were taken at 6 days from patch tests that had applied 0.01% DPC to the upper back. General observations from the study: Controls formed significantly fewer large CDR3 similarity clusters than expanded TCRs did.

This clonotype occurred a few times. The antigen is undetermined. Specified time point: patch test 3, about 24 weeks after DPC sensitization. Noted treatment: therapeutic diphenylcyclopropenone sensitization with weekly scalp DPC. Extraction yielded total RNA from whole blood (unfractionated). Each CDR3 protein gets one entry after TCRdb re-called the RACE reads with MiXCR. The table has over 70,000 distinct CDR3 sequences, around 9.9% seen once; the top ten hold around 1.1%. Germline-derived CDR1 and CDR2 are SGHTA and FQGNSA. This CDR3 has 15 amino acids. V shed 5 bases, J shed 4 bases, and the junction held 4 bases outside the gene matches.

This receptor was identified in a woman aged 25 to 39 with alopecia areata. Some clones in this sample may be carry-over from other donors' samples. The material sequenced was whole blood, taken in connection with sensitization to the hapten diphenylcyclopropenone (DPC). V gene TRBV7-2 combines with J gene TRBJ2-1; 11 bases agree with TRBD2. In nucleotides, the CDR3 is TGTGCCAGCAGCCCTGGGACTAGCGGTTACAATGAGCAGTTCTTC. It yields the protein CASSPGTSGYNEQFF.